These 17 T cell receptor beta chains share one sample of origin, sequenced in a study of blood T cell repertoires in COVID-19. TCRdb's copy holds only in-frame clones and misses some; the assay was immunoSEQ multiplex PCR. The sample lists 200,000 to 250,000 clones; 70% to 90% were seen once. The specimen was PBMCs or T cells enriched from blood (not recorded which). The receptors derive from a woman in her forties or fifties with acute COVID-19.

This clone occurred once. The chain recombines TRBV28 with TRBJ1-4; D ambiguous. Germline CDR1 MDHEN, CDR2 SYDVKM. This CDR3 is built from 13 residues. Deletions cut 2 bases from V and 8 bases from J, with 9 bases between. The CDR3 loop is CASSLVLREKLFF. In DNA, the CDR3 is TGTGCCAGCAGTTTAGTTCTGAGGGAAAAACTGTTTTTT.

The chain uses TRBV30 and TRBJ2-1, with 12 bases that match TRBD2. After removal of 0 bases from V and 8 bases from J, the junction contained 8 bases not matched to a gene. This CDR3 is 16 amino acids long. CDR1 is GTSNPN, CDR2 SVGIG, per germline (reference sequence). The CDR3, as DNA: TGTGCCTGGAGTGTACTAGCGGGAGGTTTAACGGATGAGCAGTTCTTC. Encoded protein: CAWSVLAGGLTDEQFF.

The chain recombines TRBV7-3 with TRBJ1-1; no clear D. Germline V gives CDR1 SGHTA, CDR2 FQGTGA. The CDR3 runs to 14 residues. The germline V and J ends were trimmed by 4 bases and 2 bases, with 11 bases remaining between them. CDR3 nucleotides: TGTGCCAGCAGCTCCGGACTGGGCAACACTGAAGCTTTCTTT. This codes for CASSSGLGNTEAFF.

This chain joins TRBV18 and TRBJ2-2; no definite D call. Trimming left V 2 bases short and J 6 bases short, with 7 bases between. The CDR3 consists of 13 residues. In germline, CDR1 is KGHSH, CDR2 LQKENI. CDR3 sequence (DNA): TGTGCCAGCTCACCATCCGGAGCCGGGGAGCTGTTTTTT. Translation gives CASSPSGAGELFF. Variable domain in full (rest from reference TRBV18 and TRBJ2-2): NAGVMQNPRHLVRRRGQEARLRCSPMKGHSHVYWYRQLPEEGLKFMVYLQKENIIDESGMPKERFSAEFPKEGPSILRIQQVVRGDSAAYFCASSPSGAGELFFGEGSRLTVL.

The chain couples TRBV9 to TRBJ1-1; no clear D gene. The V gene lost 4 bases and the J gene lost 1 base, with 11 bases spanning the gap. Germline values: CDR1 SGDLS, CDR2 YYNGEE. This CDR3 contains 14 residues. This chain's CDR3 is CASSPRGRNTEAFF. For the CDR3, the DNA is TGTGCCAGCAGCCCCCGTGGGAGGAACACTGAAGCTTTCTTT.

This chain connects TRBV18 to TRBJ1-4, with no clear D. Germline values: CDR1 KGHSH, CDR2 LQKENI. V gave up 3 bases and J gave up 6 bases, with 5 bases separating them. The CDR3 covers 12 residues. The CDR3 coding sequence is TGTGCCAGCTCACCTCAGGATGAAAAACTGTTTTTT. It translates to CASSPQDEKLFF.

The V and J genes are TRBV7-3 and TRBJ2-1; D may be TRBD2 (5 bases). Germline loops: CDR1 SGHTA, CDR2 FQGTGA. The CDR3 consists of 15 residues. The V end lost 4 bases, the J end lost 0 bases, and 10 bases lay between the germline ends. CDR3 amino acids: CASSSTGSSYNEQFF. For the CDR3, the DNA is TGTGCCAGCAGCTCGACGGGGAGCTCCTACAATGAGCAGTTCTTC.

This chain links TRBV30 with TRBJ2-4; tentatively, D is TRBD2 (5 bases). Germline V gene lookup returns CDR1 GTSNPN and CDR2 SVGIG (reference sequence). The CDR3 totals 17 residues. With 0 bases removed from V and 0 bases from J, the gap between germline ends came to 15 bases. The CDR3 is CAWSVSRVSLAKNIQYF. CDR3 nucleotide sequence: TGTGCCTGGAGTGTATCGCGGGTTTCACTAGCCAAAAACATTCAGTACTTC.

This clone appeared a single time. The chain recombines TRBV6-5 with TRBJ1-1, with TRBD1 identical over 10 bases. The CDR3 runs to 15 residues. The V and J ends lost 5 bases and 0 bases, in that order; junction bases with no gene match: 3. CDR1 and CDR2 from the germline V gene are MNHEY and SVGAGI. CDR3 sequence reads: CASSRQGAMNTEAFF. DNA for the CDR3: TGTGCCAGCAGTCGACAGGGGGCCATGAACACTGAAGCTTTCTTT.

This clone was seen once. The V call is TRBV9, the J call TRBJ2-3; 12 bases agree with TRBD2. This CDR3 is built from 15 residues. Trimming removed 2 bases from V and 4 bases from J; junction bases left unmatched: 2. Germline CDR1 and CDR2: SGDLS and YYNGEE. This chain's CDR3 is CASSVGTSGPDTQYF. The CDR3 region has the DNA TGTGCCAGCAGCGTTGGGACTAGCGGGCCAGATACGCAGTATTTT. The full variable domain, completed using reference TRBV9 and TRBJ2-3, is DSGVTQTPKHLITATGQRVTLRCSPRSGDLSVYWYQQSLDQGLQFLIQYYNGEERAKGNILERFSAQQFPDLHSELNLSSLELGDSALYFCASSVGTSGPDTQYFGPGTRLTVL.

The chain is built from TRBV7-8 and TRBJ2-7; 15 positions match TRBD2. With 4 bases clipped from V and 1 base from J, the junction kept 8 bases outside the gene matches. The CDR3 is made up of 18 amino acids. CDR1 and CDR2 (germline): SGHVS, FQNEAQ. The CDR3 DNA reads as TGTGCCAGCAGCTCCACCGGACTAGCGGGAGGGCCATCCTACGAGCAGTACTTC. Encoded protein: CASSSTGLAGGPSYEQYF. Full variable domain (rest looked up from reference TRBV7-8 and TRBJ2-7): GAGVSQSPRYKVAKRGQDVALRCDPISGHVSLFWYQQALGQGPEFLTYFQNEAQLDKSGLPSDRFFAERPEGSVSTLKIQRTQQEDSAVYLCASSSTGLAGGPSYEQYFGPGTRLTVT.

This clone appeared once. The J gene is TRBJ1-1, the V gene TRBV7-9; TRBD1 matches 8 bases. The germline V gene has CDR1 SEHNR and CDR2 FQNEAQ (reference sequence). V shed 4 bases, J shed 3 bases, and the junction held 7 bases outside the gene matches. This CDR3 region has 15 residues. The CDR3 DNA sequence: TGTGCCAGCAGCTCTGACAGGGGTGGACACACTGAAGCTTTCTTT. It is translated as CASSSDRGGHTEAFF.

The chain is built from TRBV5-6 and TRBJ2-5, with 16 bases matching TRBD2. CDR1 is SGHDT and CDR2 is YYEEEE in the germline V gene. After removal of 4 bases from V and 5 bases from J, the junction contained 8 bases not matched to a gene. This CDR3 has 17 amino acids. CDR3 protein: CASSDGTSGRAWETQYF. The CDR3 DNA reads TGTGCCAGCAGCGACGGGACTAGCGGGAGGGCCTGGGAGACCCAGTACTTC.

The rearrangement links TRBV19 to TRBJ1-6, with unresolved D. Germline CDR1 LNHDA, CDR2 SQIVND (reference sequence). The CDR3 consists of 8 residues. The CDR3 coding sequence is TGTGGAGATTCACCCCTCCACTTT. Its translation: CGDSPLHF.

The rearrangement joins TRBV27 to TRBJ2-1; TRBD1 aligns across 11 bases. V lost 3 bases, J lost 7 bases, and 2 bases stayed unmatched. The V gene's germline CDR1 is MNHEY and CDR2 SMNVEV (reference sequence). CDR3 length: 14 amino acids. The DNA for the CDR3 is TGTGCCAGCAGTTTGGACAGGGGGCGTAATGAGCAGTTCTTC. Translation gives CASSLDRGRNEQFF.

The rearrangement uses TRBV18 and TRBJ2-2, with D possibly matching TRBD2 (6 bases). This CDR3 is built from 17 residues. The V end lost 1 base, the J end lost 2 bases, and 14 bases lay between the germline ends. Germline V gives CDR1 KGHSH, CDR2 LQKENI. Written as DNA, the CDR3 is TGTGCCAGCTCACCACGAGGCGGGGCAGGAAACACCGGGGAGCTGTTTTTT. This codes for CASSPRGGAGNTGELFF.

The rearrangement uses TRBV7-2 and TRBJ2-5; D might be TRBD2 (5 bases). Germline CDR1 SGHTA, CDR2 FQGNSA. CDR3 length: 13 residues. V was shortened by 1 base and J by 7 bases, with 10 bases between the two germline ends. The CDR3 sequence is CASSLERRGTQYF. The DNA for the CDR3 is TGTGCCAGCAGCTTAGAACGCCGGGGGACCCAGTACTTC.